These 9 T cell receptor beta chains share one sample of origin, sequenced in a study of identical twins. One entry per CDR3 protein results from TCRdb running MiXCR on the 5' RACE reads. Seen here are fewer than 350,000 distinct CDR3 sequences, less than 9% observed once, and the top ten hold approximately 2.1%. These same records also appear under a second study, on yellow fever vaccine responses in identical twins.

Sequencing was done on a sample of memory (CD45RO+) T cells sorted from blood. The source of these receptors is a woman younger than 30 in good health.

This clonotype occurred a few times. The V and J genes are TRBV27 and TRBJ2-3; no clear D gene. The CDR3 runs 14 residues. Per the germline V gene, CDR1 is MNHEY and CDR2 is SMNVEV (reference sequence). The ends were cut back, 3 bases at V and 2 bases at J, with 9 bases in the middle. The CDR3 region has the DNA TGTGCCAGCAGTTTTCACTACAACACAGATACGCAGTATTTT. Encoded protein: CASSFHYNTDTQYF.

In this sample, this clonotype turned up many times. This sequence joins TRBV20-1 and TRBJ2-3, with 9 nucleotides matching TRBD2. V trimming: 0 bases; J trimming: 2 bases; junction bases outside the gene matches: 3. Germline CDR1 reads DFQATT; CDR2 reads SNEGSKA (reference sequence). The length of the CDR3 is 15 residues. The CDR3 sequence is CSARDGTSITDTQYF. The CDR3 coding sequence is TGCAGTGCTAGAGATGGGACTAGCATCACAGATACGCAGTATTTT.

This clonotype was seen a few times. V and J are TRBV4-1 and TRBJ1-2; D gene unclear. This CDR3 has 15 amino acids. Germline V gives CDR1 MGHRA, CDR2 YSYEKL. V lost 0 bases, J lost 3 bases, and 11 bases lay in between. CDR3 in amino acids: CASSQDSWVDYGYTF. The CDR3 DNA is TGCGCCAGCAGCCAAGATAGCTGGGTTGACTATGGCTACACCTTC.

The rearrangement joins TRBV2 to TRBJ2-2; D is tentatively TRBD1 or TRBD2 (5 bases each). The germline V and J ends were trimmed by 6 bases and 5 bases, with 19 bases remaining between them. The germline V gene has CDR1 SNHLY and CDR2 FYNNEI. This CDR3 is built from 16 residues. Here the CDR3 reads CASRRGETRRTGELFF. The CDR3 DNA sequence: TGTGCCAGCAGGAGAGGGGAGACACGTCGTACCGGGGAGCTGTTTTTT. Drawing the rest from reference TRBV2 and TRBJ2-2, the complete variable domain is EPEVTQTPSHQVTQMGQEVILRCVPISNHLYFYWYRQILGQKVEFLVSFYNNEISEKSEIFDDQFSVERPDGSNFTLKIRSTKLEDSAMYFCASRRGETRRTGELFFGEGSRLTVL.

This rearrangement joins TRBV10-1 to TRBJ2-6; no definite D call. Germline V lookup: CDR1 WNHNN, CDR2 SYGVQD (reference sequence). The CDR3 totals 13 residues. The V gene lost 5 bases and the J gene lost 3 bases, with 5 bases spanning the gap. The CDR3 coding sequence is TGCGCCAGCAGTCCTGGTGGGGCCAACGTCCTGACTTTC. It is translated as CASSPGGANVLTF.

CDR3 loop: CASTIGGSVTEAFF. The CDR3 nucleotides are TGTGCCAGCACCATAGGGGGATCGGTCACTGAAGCTTTCTTT. The chain carries TRBV12-3 or TRBV12-4 and TRBJ1-1, with D possibly TRBD1 on 6 matching bases. Trimming took 7 bases from V and 4 from J, leaving 16 bases between them. There are 14 residues in the CDR3.

This clonotype was counted many times. The chain couples TRBV4-1 to TRBJ2-3; TRBD2 matches 14 bases. V lost 4 bases, J lost 4 bases, and 10 bases stayed unmatched. Per the germline V gene, CDR1 is MGHRA and CDR2 is YSYEKL. The CDR3 runs to 18 residues. The CDR3 bases are TGCGCCAGCAGCCTATTGGGGACTAGCGGGAGTGCCGCAGATACGCAGTATTTT. This encodes CASSLLGTSGSAADTQYF.

This clonotype occurred many times. The rearrangement joins TRBV25-1 to TRBJ2-3, with a tentative D call TRBD1 (6 bases). Germline V gives CDR1 MGHDK, CDR2 SYGVNS. CDR3 length: 19 residues. V shed 4 bases and J shed 0 bases, with 23 bases lying between them. The CDR3 loop is CASSVPIDRMPSSTDTQYF. The CDR3 DNA is TGTGCCAGCAGTGTCCCAATTGACAGGATGCCTTCTAGCACAGATACGCAGTATTTT.

This clonotype has more than one count but fewer than ten. V is TRBV10-3 and J is TRBJ2-3; 11 bases map to TRBD2. Germline CDR1 ENHRY, CDR2 SYGVKD. The V segment lost 0 bases and the J segment 9 bases; nucleotides outside the gene matches: 5. The CDR3 has 15 residues. Here the CDR3 DNA reads TGTGCCATCAGTGAGTCCACTAGCGGGGGTAAAACGCAGTATTTT. The encoded protein is CAISESTSGGKTQYF.